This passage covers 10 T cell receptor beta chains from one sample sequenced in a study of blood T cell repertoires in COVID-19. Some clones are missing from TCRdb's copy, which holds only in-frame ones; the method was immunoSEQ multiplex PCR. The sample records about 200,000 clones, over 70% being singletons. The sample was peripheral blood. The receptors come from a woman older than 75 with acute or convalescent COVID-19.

The CDR3: CASSPDGTGELFF. In nucleotides, the CDR3 is TGTGCCAGCAGCCCAGACGGGACCGGGGAGCTGTTTTTT. The chain uses TRBV9 and TRBJ2-2; D is unclear. CDR1 SGDLS and CDR2 YYNGEE come from the germline V gene. CDR3 length: 13 residues. The ends were cut back, 4 bases at V and 5 bases at J, with 9 bases in the middle.

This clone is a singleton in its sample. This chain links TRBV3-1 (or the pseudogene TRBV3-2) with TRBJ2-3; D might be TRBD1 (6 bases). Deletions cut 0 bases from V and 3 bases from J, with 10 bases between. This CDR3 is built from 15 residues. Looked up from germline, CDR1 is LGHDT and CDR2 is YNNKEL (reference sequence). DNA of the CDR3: TGTGCCAGCAGCCAAGATAGGGGGTGGACAGATACGCAGTATTTT. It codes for CASSQDRGWTDTQYF.

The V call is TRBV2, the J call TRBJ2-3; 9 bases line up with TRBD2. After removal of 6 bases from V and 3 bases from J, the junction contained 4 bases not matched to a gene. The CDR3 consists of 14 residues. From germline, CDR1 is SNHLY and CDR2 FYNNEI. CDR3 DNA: TGTGCCAGCAGGGAGCGGGAGGTAACAGATACGCAGTATTTT. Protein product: CASREREVTDTQYF.

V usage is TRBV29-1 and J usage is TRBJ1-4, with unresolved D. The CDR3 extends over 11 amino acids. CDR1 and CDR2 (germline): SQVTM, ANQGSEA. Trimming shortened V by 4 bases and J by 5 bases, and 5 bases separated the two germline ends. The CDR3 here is CSVGANEKLFF. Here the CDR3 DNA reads TGCAGCGTTGGGGCAAATGAAAAACTGTTTTTT.

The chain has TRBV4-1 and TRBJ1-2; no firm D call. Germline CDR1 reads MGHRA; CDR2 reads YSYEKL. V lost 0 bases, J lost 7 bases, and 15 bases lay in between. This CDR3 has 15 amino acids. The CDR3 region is CASSQEPLKRGGYTF. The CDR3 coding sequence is TGCGCCAGCAGCCAAGAGCCCCTAAAAAGAGGTGGCTACACCTTC.

CDR3 region: CASSRRGDYNEQFF. For the CDR3, the DNA is TGTGCCAGCAGCCGCAGGGGGGACTACAATGAGCAGTTCTTC. The chain joins TRBV11-2 to TRBJ2-1, with D tentatively TRBD1 (7 bases). The V end lost 5 bases, the J end lost 3 bases, and 11 bases lay between the germline ends. Looked up from germline, CDR1 is SGHAT and CDR2 is FQNNGV. This CDR3 spans 14 amino acids.

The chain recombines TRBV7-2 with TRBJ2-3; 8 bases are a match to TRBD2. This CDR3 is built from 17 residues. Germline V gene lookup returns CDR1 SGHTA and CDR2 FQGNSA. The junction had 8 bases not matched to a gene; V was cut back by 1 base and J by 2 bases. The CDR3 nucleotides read TGTGCCAGCAGCTTAGACGGAGCGGGGGCTCTCACAGATACGCAGTATTTT. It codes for CASSLDGAGALTDTQYF.

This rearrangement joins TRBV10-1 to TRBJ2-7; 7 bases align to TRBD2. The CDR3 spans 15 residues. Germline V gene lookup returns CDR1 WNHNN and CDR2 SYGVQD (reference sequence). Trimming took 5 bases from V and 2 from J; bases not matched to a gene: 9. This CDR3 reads CASSPTVGGTYEQYF. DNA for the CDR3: TGCGCCAGCAGTCCTACCGTGGGGGGGACCTACGAGCAGTACTTC.

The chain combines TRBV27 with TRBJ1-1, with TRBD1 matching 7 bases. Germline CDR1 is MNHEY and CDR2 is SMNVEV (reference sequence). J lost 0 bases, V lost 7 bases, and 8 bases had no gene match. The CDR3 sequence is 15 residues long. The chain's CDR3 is CASNPHQGVNTEAFF. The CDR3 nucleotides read TGTGCCAGCAACCCCCACCAGGGGGTGAACACTGAAGCTTTCTTT.

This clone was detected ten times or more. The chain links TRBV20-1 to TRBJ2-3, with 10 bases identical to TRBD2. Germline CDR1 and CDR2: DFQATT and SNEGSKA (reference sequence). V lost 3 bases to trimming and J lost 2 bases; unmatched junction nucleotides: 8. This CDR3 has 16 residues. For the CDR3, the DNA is TGCAGTGCTAGTGGTCTAGCGGGGGAGTACACAGATACGCAGTATTTT. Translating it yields CSASGLAGEYTDTQYF.